This is a list of T cell receptor beta chains from one sample in a study of shared clonotypes between healthy human individuals. The protocol was immunoSEQ multiplex PCR, while the TCRdb copy is restricted to in-frame clones and leaves out a portion. The data contain 400,000 to 500,000 clones, over 65% of them seen just once; the ten biggest clones take up 13%. Sample: PBMCs. These receptors came from a woman between 40 and 50 years old in good health. Some clones in this sample may be carry-over from other donors' samples. Both conserved end residues are part of each CDR3. The order of the fields is V gene, clone size, D gene, J gene, CDR3 DNA, CDR3 protein. D genes are given only for firm matches. Size is omitted from some rows. Given values are once, few, many or a class for expanded clones.

V gene: TRBV18
clone size: NA
D gene: NA
J gene: TRBJ1-2
CDR3 DNA: TGTGCCAGCTCACCCCCAGGGGTCTATGGCTACACCTTC
CDR3 protein: CASSPPGVYGYTF

V gene: TRBV7-9
clone size: NA
D gene: NA
J gene: TRBJ1-4
CDR3 DNA: TGTGCCAGCAGCTTAGGGGACGGCAGAACAAATGAAAAACTGTTTTTT
CDR3 protein: CASSLGDGRTNEKLFF

V gene: TRBV30
clone size: NA
D gene: NA
J gene: TRBJ1-1
CDR3 DNA: TGTGCGAACACTGAAGCTTTCTTT
CDR3 protein: CANTEAFF

V gene: TRBV5-1
clone size: NA
D gene: NA
J gene: TRBJ2-3
CDR3 DNA: TGCGCCAGCAGCGTCGTTCGGGAGTCTAGCACAGATACGCAGTATTTT
CDR3 protein: CASSVVRESSTDTQYF

V gene: TRBV18
clone size: NA
D gene: NA
J gene: TRBJ2-3
CDR3 DNA: TGTGCCAGCTCAGGCGGATTCACAGATACGCAGTATTTT
CDR3 protein: CASSGGFTDTQYF

V gene: TRBV5-6
clone size: NA
D gene: TRBD2
J gene: TRBJ2-7
CDR3 DNA: TGTGCCAGCAGCTATAGCGGGAGGGCCTGGTACGAGCAGTACTTC
CDR3 protein: CASSYSGRAWYEQYF

V gene: TRBV4-1
clone size: NA
D gene: NA
J gene: TRBJ1-4
CDR3 DNA: TGCGCCAGCAGCCAGTGGGCAATTGAAAAACTGTTTTTT
CDR3 protein: CASSQWAIEKLFF

V gene: TRBV7-2
clone size: NA
D gene: NA
J gene: TRBJ2-1
CDR3 DNA: TGTGCCAGCAGCTTATGGAGCGACCCTTCCTACAATGAGCAGTTCTTC
CDR3 protein: CASSLWSDPSYNEQFF

V gene: TRBV7-2
clone size: NA
D gene: NA
J gene: TRBJ2-5
CDR3 DNA: TGTGCCAGCAGCCGTTGGACTCCATCCGAGGAGACCCAGTACTTC
CDR3 protein: CASSRWTPSEETQYF

V gene: TRBV7-8
clone size: few
D gene: TRBD1
J gene: TRBJ1-5
CDR3 DNA: TGTGCCAGCAGCCGGGACAGGAGGGGCAATCAGCCCCAGCATTTT
CDR3 protein: CASSRDRRGNQPQHF

V gene: TRBV5-4
clone size: NA
D gene: NA
J gene: TRBJ2-5
CDR3 DNA: TGTGCCAGCAGCTTACCGGGGGCTGGTCAAGAGACCCAGTACTTC
CDR3 protein: CASSLPGAGQETQYF

V gene: TRBV6-5
clone size: many
D gene: TRBD1
J gene: TRBJ1-1
CDR3 DNA: TGTGCCAGCAGACCCCCAGGGGGGATGAACACTGAAGCTTTCTTT
CDR3 protein: CASRPPGGMNTEAFF

V gene: TRBV15
clone size: NA
D gene: TRBD2
J gene: TRBJ2-5
CDR3 DNA: TGTGCCACCAGAGGGGAGGGGGAGACCCAGTACTTC
CDR3 protein: CATRGEGETQYF

V gene: TRBV2
clone size: NA
D gene: TRBD2
J gene: TRBJ2-1
CDR3 DNA: TGTGCCAGCACTAGCAGCGGGAGGGCCGGTGAGCAGTTCTTC
CDR3 protein: CASTSSGRAGEQFF

V gene: TRBV6-5
clone size: NA
D gene: NA
J gene: TRBJ1-3
CDR3 DNA: TGTGCCAGCAGTTACTCGATCACGGGAAACACCATATATTTT
CDR3 protein: CASSYSITGNTIYF

V gene: TRBV6-4
clone size: NA
D gene: NA
J gene: TRBJ2-3
CDR3 DNA: TGTGCCAGCAGTGAAAGGTTTGGGACAGATACGCAGTATTTT
CDR3 protein: CASSERFGTDTQYF

V gene: TRBV10-3
clone size: NA
D gene: TRBD2
J gene: TRBJ2-2
CDR3 DNA: TGTGCCATCAGTTCCGTCCCGGCGGGAGAGGGGGAGCTGTTTTTT
CDR3 protein: CAISSVPAGEGELFF

V gene: TRBV5-1
clone size: NA
D gene: TRBD2
J gene: TRBJ2-1
CDR3 DNA: TGCGCCAGCAGCTTGATGGCTAGCGGGAGCAATGAGCAGTTCTTC
CDR3 protein: CASSLMASGSNEQFF

V gene: TRBV4-1
clone size: many
D gene: TRBD1
J gene: TRBJ2-7
CDR3 DNA: TGCGCCAGCAGCCATGAAAACAGGGGGTACGAGCAGTACTTC
CDR3 protein: CASSHENRGYEQYF

V gene: TRBV15
clone size: NA
D gene: NA
J gene: TRBJ2-2
CDR3 DNA: TGTGCCACCAGCAGAGGACATGGAACCGGGGAGCTGTTTTTT
CDR3 protein: CATSRGHGTGELFF

V gene: TRBV28
clone size: NA
D gene: NA
J gene: TRBJ2-6
CDR3 DNA: TGTGCCAGCAGGACGCGGCAGGCGTACACTTACTCTGGGGCCAACGTCCTGACTTTC
CDR3 protein: CASRTRQAYTYSGANVLTF

V gene: TRBV5-1
clone size: NA
D gene: TRBD1
J gene: TRBJ1-2
CDR3 DNA: TGCGCCAGCAACTTAGGGGGACAGGGCTACTACACCTTC
CDR3 protein: CASNLGGQGYYTF

V gene: TRBV11-2
clone size: NA
D gene: TRBD2
J gene: TRBJ2-3
CDR3 DNA: TGTGCCAGCAGCTCAAGGACTAGTTCAGATACGCAGTATTTT
CDR3 protein: CASSSRTSSDTQYF

V gene: TRBV30
clone size: many
D gene: NA
J gene: TRBJ2-7
CDR3 DNA: TGTGCCTGGAGTGGAAGTGCCCCCGAGCAGTACTTC
CDR3 protein: CAWSGSAPEQYF

V gene: TRBV11-1
clone size: NA
D gene: NA
J gene: TRBJ2-7
CDR3 DNA: TGTGCCAGCAGCTTAGCTCCCGGGATACCTTCTAACTTC
CDR3 protein: CASSLAPGIPSNF

V gene: TRBV7-2
clone size: few
D gene: NA
J gene: TRBJ1-3
CDR3 DNA: TGTGCCAGCAGCCCAAGCCTTGTTGGAAACACCATATACTTT
CDR3 protein: CASSPSLVGNTIYF

V gene: TRBV6-1
clone size: few
D gene: TRBD1
J gene: TRBJ1-2
CDR3 DNA: TGTGCCAGCAGTGAAGATAGAGGGGGCGCGTATGGCTACACCTTC
CDR3 protein: CASSEDRGGAYGYTF

V gene: TRBV5-4
clone size: NA
D gene: TRBD1
J gene: TRBJ1-1
CDR3 DNA: TGTGCCAGCAGCGACGGGACAGGGGACACTGAAGCTTTCTTT
CDR3 protein: CASSDGTGDTEAFF

V gene: TRBV27
clone size: few
D gene: TRBD2
J gene: TRBJ2-7
CDR3 DNA: TGTGCCAGCAGGATAGGACTAGCGGCCTCCTACGAGCAGTACTTC
CDR3 protein: CASRIGLAASYEQYF

V gene: TRBV7-9
clone size: once
D gene: NA
J gene: TRBJ1-2
CDR3 DNA: TGTGCCAGCAGCTTTGGATGGGCTAACTATGGCTACACCTTC
CDR3 protein: CASSFGWANYGYTF

V gene: TRBV10-2
clone size: NA
D gene: TRBD2
J gene: TRBJ2-1
CDR3 DNA: TGCGCCACCCTTCGACTAGCCTCCTACAATGAGCAGTTCTTC
CDR3 protein: CATLRLASYNEQFF

V gene: TRBV10-1
clone size: NA
D gene: NA
J gene: TRBJ2-3
CDR3 DNA: TGCGCCAGCAGTGAGTCGACAAATTACGGCACAGATACGCAGTATTTT
CDR3 protein: CASSESTNYGTDTQYF

V gene: TRBV6-1
clone size: NA
D gene: TRBD1
J gene: TRBJ2-1
CDR3 DNA: TGTGCCAGCAGTTGGACAGGGAGATCCTACAATGAGCAGTTCTTC
CDR3 protein: CASSWTGRSYNEQFF

V gene: TRBV7-9
clone size: NA
D gene: NA
J gene: TRBJ2-6
CDR3 DNA: TGTGCCAGCAGCTTAGGGACAGGGGCCAACGTCCTGACTTTC
CDR3 protein: CASSLGTGANVLTF

V gene: TRBV5-3
clone size: NA
D gene: TRBD2
J gene: TRBJ2-1
CDR3 DNA: TGTGCCAGCAGCCCTCCTCTAGCGGGAGGTAAGGAGCAGTTCTTC
CDR3 protein: CASSPPLAGGKEQFF

V gene: TRBV28
clone size: few
D gene: TRBD1
J gene: TRBJ1-1
CDR3 DNA: TGTGCCAGCCGCGGGACAGGGATTGGGGACACTGAAGCTTTCTTT
CDR3 protein: CASRGTGIGDTEAFF

V gene: TRBV27
clone size: NA
D gene: NA
J gene: TRBJ1-2
CDR3 DNA: TGTGCCAGCAGTTTTTTGTCCAGGGACGGCTACACCTTC
CDR3 protein: CASSFLSRDGYTF

V gene: TRBV5-4
clone size: once
D gene: NA
J gene: TRBJ2-5
CDR3 DNA: TGTGCCAGCAGCTTCATGCAGGGGCTGCAAGAGACCCAGTACTTC
CDR3 protein: CASSFMQGLQETQYF

V gene: TRBV7-3
clone size: NA
D gene: NA
J gene: TRBJ1-2
CDR3 DNA: TGTGCCAGCAGCTTAATCGTCGGGGAAGGCTACACCTTC
CDR3 protein: CASSLIVGEGYTF

V gene: TRBV19
clone size: NA
D gene: NA
J gene: TRBJ2-3
CDR3 DNA: TGTGCCAGTAGTATCCAAGATACGCAGTATTTT
CDR3 protein: CASSIQDTQYF

V gene: TRBV11-2
clone size: NA
D gene: NA
J gene: TRBJ2-2
CDR3 DNA: TGTGCCAGCAGCTTAGATTGGGGGAATAGGAACGGGGAGCTGTTTTTT
CDR3 protein: CASSLDWGNRNGELFF

V gene: TRBV27
clone size: NA
D gene: TRBD1
J gene: TRBJ1-5
CDR3 DNA: TGTGCCAGCATCTCACGGACAGGGATGATCTTAAATCAGCCCCAGCATTTT
CDR3 protein: CASISRTGMILNQPQHF

V gene: TRBV18
clone size: NA
D gene: NA
J gene: TRBJ1-3
CDR3 DNA: TGTGCCAGCTCACCATCCGGGGGTGGAAACACCATATATTTT
CDR3 protein: CASSPSGGGNTIYF

V gene: TRBV2
clone size: NA
D gene: TRBD2
J gene: TRBJ2-7
CDR3 DNA: TGTGCCAGCAGTTTAGGACTAGCTAGGTACGAGCAGTACTTC
CDR3 protein: CASSLGLARYEQYF